The 30 T cell receptor beta chains below were found in one sample sequenced in a study of T cell repertoires in cytomegalovirus infection. One entry per CDR3 protein, called by TCRdb with MiXCR from the reads. The sample holds about 450,000 distinct CDR3 sequences; approximately 31% are singletons and the top ten take about an eighth. Sample: PBMCs. These receptors all come from a human donor in good health (CMV status not recorded). Some clones in this sample may be carry-over from other donors' samples.

This clonotype showed up just a few times. J is TRBJ2-5 and V is TRBV4-1; 11 bases map to TRBD2. V dropped 0 bases and J dropped 4; count of bases not matched to a gene: 4. The CDR3 consists of 16 residues. Germline V CDR1 and CDR2: MGHRA, YSYEKL. The CDR3 here is CASSQDLGTSGETQYF. The CDR3 DNA follows: TGCGCCAGCAGCCAAGATCTCGGGACTAGCGGAGAGACCCAGTACTTC.

This sequence joins TRBV6-8 and TRBJ1-1; D perhaps matches TRBD1 (5 bases). Trimming removed 0 bases at V and 4 bases at J, with 15 bases between. The CDR3 has 16 residues. The germline gives CDR1 MNHGY, CDR2 SAAAGT. The CDR3 sequence: CASSYSRGGAGTEAFF. DNA of the CDR3: TGTGCCAGCAGTTACTCGCGCGGAGGGGCTGGCACTGAAGCTTTCTTT.

Note on this clonotype: This sequence may be a read error, since a much larger clone differs from it by one base. This rearrangement joins TRBV6-1 to TRBJ1-5, with D uncertain. Germline assignment: CDR1 MNHNS and CDR2 SASEGT. This CDR3 is built from 13 residues. The CDR3 loop is CASSEDGNQPQQF. The DNA of the CDR3 is TGTGCCAGCAGCGAAGACGGCAATCAGCCCCAGCAGTTT.

This clonotype was counted a few times. The V and J genes are TRBV10-3 and TRBJ1-5, with D unresolved. V dropped 1 base and J dropped 0 bases, with 10 bases sitting between them. Germline assignment: CDR1 ENHRY and CDR2 SYGVKD. The CDR3 loop spans 16 amino acids. CDR3 sequence reads: CAISEFDGDSNQPQHF. The CDR3 region has the DNA TGTGCCATCAGTGAGTTCGACGGGGATAGCAATCAGCCCCAGCATTTT.

The rearrangement links TRBV19 to TRBJ1-5; weak D call: TRBD1 (5 bases). Germline V gives CDR1 LNHDA, CDR2 SQIVND (reference sequence). The CDR3 has 14 residues. The V end lost 4 bases, the J end lost 6 bases, and 13 bases lay between the germline ends. The DNA of the CDR3 is TGTGCCAGTAGTACCCAGGGTTGGAGTCAGCCCCAGCATTTT. The encoded protein is CASSTQGWSQPQHF. The full variable domain, with the rest looked up from reference TRBV19 and TRBJ1-5, is DGGITQSPKYLFRKEGQNVTLSCEQNLNHDAMYWYRQDPGQGLRLIYYSQIVNDFQKGDIAEGYSVSREKKESFPLTVTSAQKNPTAFYLCASSTQGWSQPQHFGDGTRLSIL.

In the case of this clonotype: A read error may be the cause here, since a much bigger clone is one base away. The genes are TRBV7-6 and TRBJ2-7; D might be TRBD2 (5 bases). This CDR3 contains 13 residues. Trimming left V 5 bases short and J 7 bases short, with 15 bases between. CDR1 is SGHVS, CDR2 FNYEAQ, per germline. The CDR3 DNA follows: TGTGCCAGCAGCCTTATAGGGTCGGGGGAGCAGTACTTC. It yields the protein CASSLIGSGEQYF.

This clonotype was seen only a few times. The genes are TRBV12-3 or TRBV12-4 and TRBJ1-5; no firm D call. Trimming left V 8 bases short and J 4 bases short, with 12 bases between. The CDR3 loop spans 13 amino acids. The DNA for the CDR3 is TGTGCCAGCTCACCACCGGGGAATCAGCCCCAGCATTTT. Its protein is CASSPPGNQPQHF.

The chain uses TRBV6-1 and TRBJ1-5; D perhaps matches TRBD1 (5 bases). The CDR3 spans 13 residues. Deletions cut 10 bases from V and 3 bases from J, with 13 bases between. In germline, CDR1 is MNHNS, CDR2 SASEGT. The CDR3 nucleotides read TGTGCCACCGAACGGGGCGCCAATCAGCCCCAGCATTTT. Translated: CATERGANQPQHF.

The chain couples TRBV3-1 to TRBJ1-5; D is perhaps TRBD1 (5 bases). Per the germline V gene, CDR1 is LGHDT and CDR2 is YNNKEL (reference sequence). The CDR3 has 16 amino acids. V was clipped by 1 base and J by 4 bases, with 14 bases between them. The DNA for the CDR3 is TGTGCCAGCAGCCAAGGGGGCCCGGTGGGGAATCAGCCCCAGCATTTT. Amino acid sequence: CASSQGGPVGNQPQHF.

This chain links TRBV20-1 with TRBJ2-7; unclear D gene. This CDR3 spans 15 amino acids. Germline V gene lookup returns CDR1 DFQATT and CDR2 SNEGSKA (reference sequence). The ends were cut back, 0 bases at V and 0 bases at J, with 12 bases in the middle. DNA for the CDR3: TGCAGTGCTAGAGATCTTGGCTGGAGCTCCTACGAGCAGTACTTC. Translated, it gives CSARDLGWSSYEQYF.

In its sample, this clonotype was seen a few times. This chain links TRBV12-3 or TRBV12-4 with TRBJ2-7; a possible D gene is TRBD1 (5 bases). This CDR3 is built from 12 residues. Trimming cost V 5 bases and J 5 bases, with 10 bases left between them. DNA for the CDR3: TGTGCCAGCAGTACCCAGGGTAACGAGCAGTACTTC. The encoded protein is CASSTQGNEQYF.

The gene calls are TRBV9 and TRBJ2-5; no reliable D call. Germline lookup yields CDR1 SGDLS and CDR2 YYNGEE. The V end lost 3 bases, the J end lost 5 bases, and 11 bases lay between the germline ends. CDR3 size: 13 residues. The CDR3 is CASSGLVGETQYF. The CDR3 bases are TGTGCCAGCAGCGGGCTAGTGGGGGAGACCCAGTACTTC.

V gene TRBV7-2 combines with J gene TRBJ2-3; tentatively, D is TRBD1 or TRBD2 (6 bases each). V was clipped by 2 bases and J by 5 bases, with 14 bases between them. This CDR3 is 15 amino acids long. Germline V gene sequence: CDR1 SGHTA, CDR2 FQGNSA. CDR3 DNA sequence: TGTGCCAGCAGCTTAAGGGGGGACATAAGAGATACGCAGTATTTT. Translating gives CASSLRGDIRDTQYF.

The V and J genes are TRBV7-4 and TRBJ2-3, with unresolved D. Trimming cost V 10 bases and J 1 base, with 12 bases left between them. In germline, CDR1 is SGHVT, CDR2 SQSDAQ. CDR3 size: 13 residues. The CDR3: CATFQSGTDTQYF. CDR3 sequence (DNA): TGTGCCACCTTCCAGTCTGGCACAGATACGCAGTATTTT.

This clonotype has more than one count but fewer than ten. The chain employs TRBV6-1 and TRBJ2-3; weak D call: TRBD1 (5 bases). The CDR3 has 15 residues. Germline CDR1 MNHNS, CDR2 SASEGT. Between the trimmed V and J ends, which lost 7 bases and 2 bases, there was a span of 16 bases. This chain's CDR3 is CASTDPGYTTDTQYF. CDR3 DNA: TGTGCCAGCACCGACCCAGGGTACACCACAGATACGCAGTATTTT.

This clonotype appeared a few times. The chain recombines TRBV20-1 with TRBJ1-1; perhaps TRBD1 as D (5 bases). The CDR3 extends over 16 amino acids. Germline loops: CDR1 DFQATT, CDR2 SNEGSKA (reference sequence). V was pared by 6 bases and J by 0 bases, with 20 bases between. The CDR3 nucleotides are TGCAGTGCCCACCACGGAGGGCAGGGATTGAACACTGAAGCTTTCTTT. Its protein product is CSAHHGGQGLNTEAFF.

The rearrangement uses TRBV7-1 and TRBJ1-4; 9 bases line up with TRBD1. TRBV7-1 is labeled an ORF, and its function is uncertain. The CDR3 consists of 15 residues. Trimming at V came to 6 bases and at J to 6 bases, leaving 8 bases not matched to a gene. The CDR3 loop reads CASSTTGGSDEKLFF. The CDR3 DNA reads as TGTGCCAGCAGTACGACAGGGGGGTCGGATGAAAAACTGTTTTTT.

This sequence joins TRBV29-1 and TRBJ1-2; TRBD1 matches at 7 bases. Germline lookup yields CDR1 SQVTM and CDR2 ANQGSEA. The CDR3 covers 14 residues. The J segment lost 7 bases and the V segment lost 4 bases, leaving 12 bases of the junction unmatched. The CDR3 sequence: CSVAWVAGGVGYTF. CDR3 nucleotides: TGCAGCGTTGCCTGGGTGGCAGGGGGTGTTGGCTACACCTTC.

This clonotype was recorded a few times. V usage is TRBV5-6 and J usage is TRBJ2-7; D is ambiguous. V lost 1 base to trimming and J lost 1 base, with 3 bases between them. CDR3 size: 12 residues. CDR1 is SGHDT and CDR2 is YYEEEE in the germline V gene. CDR3 loop: CASSLQSYEQYF. The DNA for the CDR3 is TGTGCCAGCAGCTTGCAGTCCTACGAGCAGTACTTC.

This clonotype has a handful of counts. CDR3 region: CASSERGRETQYF. For the CDR3, the DNA is TGTGCCAGCAGTGAAAGGGGAAGGGAGACCCAGTACTTC. The rearrangement links TRBV6-1 to TRBJ2-5, with D tentatively TRBD1 (5 bases). The CDR3 spans 13 residues. The germline CDR1 and CDR2 sequences are MNHNS and SASEGT. Trimming removed 2 bases at V and 5 bases at J, with 9 bases between.

This chain connects TRBV4-1 to TRBJ1-4; perhaps TRBD1 as D (5 bases). Germline lookup yields CDR1 MGHRA and CDR2 YSYEKL. Trimming stripped 4 bases from V and 7 bases from J, with 22 bases between. The CDR3 runs to 17 residues. The CDR3 protein is CASSPFLFQGGSEKLFF. The CDR3 region has the DNA TGCGCCAGCAGCCCCTTCCTATTCCAGGGCGGGAGTGAAAAACTGTTTTTT.

In its sample, this clonotype was seen a few times. The chain links TRBV20-1 to TRBJ1-1, with a possible D match to TRBD1 (5 bases). Trimming shortened V by 4 bases and J by 1 base, and 7 bases separated the two germline ends. The germline V gene has CDR1 DFQATT and CDR2 SNEGSKA (reference sequence). The CDR3 has 12 residues. The CDR3 nucleotides read TGCAGTGCTACCACAGGGAACACTGAAGCTTTCTTT. It translates to CSATTGNTEAFF.

This clonotype has just a few counts. The chain combines TRBV20-1 with TRBJ2-5, with 10 bases fitting TRBD2. The CDR3 is made up of 16 amino acids. Trimming took 3 bases from V and 1 from J; bases not matched to a gene: 8. The germline V gene has CDR1 DFQATT and CDR2 SNEGSKA (reference sequence). CDR3 loop: CSARVLAGGSQETQYF. CDR3 DNA sequence: TGCAGTGCTAGGGTTTTAGCGGGGGGAAGCCAAGAGACCCAGTACTTC.

In its sample, this clonotype was seen a few times. As DNA, the CDR3 is TGTGCCAGCAGCCCGCCCCAAATCCCGGATGAGCAGTTCTTC. Its protein product is CASSPPQIPDEQFF. This rearrangement joins TRBV7-8 to TRBJ2-1; D remains unclear. The V gene lost 5 bases and the J gene lost 8 bases, with 16 bases spanning the gap. The CDR3 consists of 14 residues. The germline V gene has CDR1 SGHVS and CDR2 FQNEAQ.

The V call is TRBV28, the J call TRBJ1-1; D not resolved. V shed 2 bases and J shed 3 bases, with 7 bases lying between them. The V gene's germline CDR1 is MDHEN and CDR2 SYDVKM. The CDR3 is made up of 13 amino acids. DNA of the CDR3: TGTGCCAGCAGTTTACCTGGCTACACTGAAGCTTTCTTT. It is translated as CASSLPGYTEAFF.

This clonotype was recorded at least ten times. The chain combines TRBV7-6 with TRBJ2-5, with TRBD2 matching over 12 bases. The V segment lost 2 bases and the J segment 2 bases; nucleotides outside the gene matches: 6. Germline values: CDR1 SGHVS, CDR2 FNYEAQ. The CDR3 is 17 residues long. The CDR3 sequence is CASSLPLAGGPQETQYF. For the CDR3, the DNA is TGTGCCAGCAGCTTACCCCTAGCGGGGGGGCCTCAAGAGACCCAGTACTTC.

The sample holds a few counts of this clonotype. J is TRBJ2-1 and V is TRBV4-1, with D perhaps TRBD2 (6 bases). The CDR3 is made up of 16 amino acids. Trimming took off 1 base at V and 6 bases at J, with 16 bases between the two ends. Germline V lookup: CDR1 MGHRA, CDR2 YSYEKL. The CDR3 coding sequence is TGCGCCAGCAGCCAAGGGGGACTCCGACTGTTCAATGAGCAGTTCTTC. Its protein is CASSQGGLRLFNEQFF.

The chain joins TRBV10-2 to TRBJ2-3, with D unclear. The germline V and J ends were trimmed by 6 bases and 4 bases, with 11 bases remaining between them. The CDR3 is made up of 13 amino acids. Germline V gene lookup returns CDR1 WSHSY and CDR2 SAAADI. The CDR3 is CASSPQTSDTQYF. The DNA for the CDR3 is TGCGCCAGCAGCCCCCAAACGTCAGATACGCAGTATTTT.

At least ten counts were recorded for this clonotype. The rearrangement links TRBV7-2 to TRBJ1-2; D not certain. Germline V gene sequence: CDR1 SGHTA, CDR2 FQGNSA. This CDR3 has 14 amino acids. Between the trimmed V and J ends, which lost 1 base and 3 bases, there was a span of 9 bases. The CDR3 DNA reads TGTGCCAGCAGCTTAGAAGGGCTAGACTATGGCTACACCTTC. The encoded protein is CASSLEGLDYGYTF. The variable domain in full, completed from reference TRBV7-2 and TRBJ1-2, reads GAGVSQSPSNKVTEKGKDVELRCDPISGHTALYWYRQSLGQGLEFLIYFQGNSAPDKSGLPSDRFSAERTGGSVSTLTIQRTQQEDSAVYLCASSLEGLDYGYTFGSGTRLTVV.

A word on this clonotype: It may be a read error: a sequence one base away is much more abundant. The V call is TRBV12-3 or TRBV12-4, the J call TRBJ2-6; TRBD1 matches 8 bases. This CDR3 contains 20 residues. The chain's CDR3 is CASSLVPGQVGFSGASVLTF. The CDR3 DNA follows: TGTGCCAGCAGTTTAGTCCCGGGACAGGTGGGATTCTCTGGGGCCAGCGTCCTGACTTTC.